This T cell receptor beta chain was identified during a study of regulatory T cells in long-lasting Graves disease (dated by TCRdb to the early 2020s). Background on the whole study: Persistent Graves' disease was defined as antithyroid drug treatment for over 5 years with persistently positive TSH receptor autoantibodies. In the clinical cohort, patients with persistent Graves' disease had used antithyroid drugs for an average of roughly 10 years. Patients with persistent Graves' disease were compared with patients with newly diagnosed Graves' disease using TCR sequencing and RNA sequencing of peripheral blood. The study took place in China and was registered as a clinical trial. TCR sequencing covered roughly 13 persistent and around 20 newly diagnosed Graves' disease patients, some 33 samples in total. On the study overall, not on this receptor specifically: TRBV28, TRBJ1-2 and TRBJ2-5 were preferentially used in persistent disease, while TRBV20-1 and TRBJ2-1 were favored in newly diagnosed disease. A larger number of public clonotypes was shared among persistent patients (around 2,700) than among newly diagnosed patients (more than 850). Sequencing and analysis were restricted to the TCR beta chain. The small sample size was acknowledged by the authors as a limitation that may reduce accuracy. Because the primary lesion, thyroid tissue, could not be accessed, the study looked at peripheral blood alone. Compared with newly diagnosed patients, patients with persistent Graves' disease had lower TCR Shannon entropy and fewer highly expanded clones, which suggests clonal expansion.

Sequences SNHLY (CDR1) and FYNNEI (CDR2) are obtained from the germline V gene. The CDR3 has 12 amino acids, counting the end cysteine and phenylalanine. Only the CDR3 part of the read is kept: 36 bases, read in frame from the first base. What the time point label conveys for this sample: persistent/refractory GD, antithyroid drugs over 5 years with positive TRAb. For both TCR sequencing and RNA sequencing, RNA was extracted from PBMCs using TRIzol. The diagnosis of Graves' disease followed American Thyroid Association guidelines. Recruitment of patients was carried out at an endocrinology department in Xi'an, China. Each patient gave approximately 9.7 milliliters of peripheral blood, collected in an EDTA anticoagulant tube. PBMCs were isolated by Ficoll Paque Plus density gradient separation without further T cell sorting. An Agilent 2100 Bioanalyzer and agarose gel were used to check RNA quality, and a NanoDrop 2000 was used to measure RNA concentration.

This clonotype came up a few times. Its recognized antigen is unknown. The junction shows a germline mismatch at one end, possibly a read error. The library was prepared using multiplex PCR. Sequencing relied on an Illumina HiSeq 4000. CDR3 regions were amplified by Arm-PCR with iRepertoire HTBI primers to construct TCR beta libraries. Before sequencing, the PCR products went through gel purification. On the authors' methods: A total of roughly 67 TRBV and some 15 TRBJ segments were identified across samples and were used for gene usage analysis of CDR3 amino acid clonotypes. COPE and FqMerger were used to merge filtered high-quality paired reads into contigs. BLAST was used to align contigs to IMGT TRBV, TRBD and TRBJ reference genes, with CDR3 defined following IMGT. Any clonotype with a frequency above 0.1% was counted as a highly expanded clone. Shannon entropy served as the measure of repertoire diversity, while the Gini coefficient captured V-J evenness. A clonotype found in more than one individual was treated as public. TCRdb ran its own pipeline on the public reads, namely fastp trimming at Q25 and MiXCR clone calling, and kept in-frame beta chains. For every CDR3 protein sequence, its rows merge into one entry that carries the most common genes and DNA. The V and J calls and clone size come from TCRdb's table, not from the authors' own analysis. Here the sample has approximately 500,000 distinct CDR3 sequences; approximately 21% occur a single time. More than 6% of the sample lies in the top ten.

The receptor was isolated from a female donor with Graves disease. The sequencing here drew on peripheral blood mononuclear cells (PBMCs), taken when the disease was refractory, from a patient treated with antithyroid drugs. The chain is encoded by TRBV2 joined to TRBJ2-7; the D gene is possibly TRBD2, with 5 bases matching. The DNA sequence is given as TGTGCCAGCAGCCTCGGAGGCTACGAGCGGTACTTC. Translated, it gives CASSLGGYERYF.